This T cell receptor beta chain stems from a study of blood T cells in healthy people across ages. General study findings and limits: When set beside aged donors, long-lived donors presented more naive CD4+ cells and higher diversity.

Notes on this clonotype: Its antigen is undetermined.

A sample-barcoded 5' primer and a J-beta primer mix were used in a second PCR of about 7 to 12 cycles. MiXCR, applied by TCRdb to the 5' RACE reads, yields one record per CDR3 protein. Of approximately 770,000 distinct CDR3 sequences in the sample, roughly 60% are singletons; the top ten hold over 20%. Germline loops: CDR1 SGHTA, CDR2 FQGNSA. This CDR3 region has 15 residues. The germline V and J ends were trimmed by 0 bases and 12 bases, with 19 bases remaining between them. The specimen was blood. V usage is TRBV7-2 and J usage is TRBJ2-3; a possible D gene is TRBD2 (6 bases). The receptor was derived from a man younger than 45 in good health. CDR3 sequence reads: CASSLAGGLIALQYF. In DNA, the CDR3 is TGTGCCAGCAGCTTAGCGGGAGGCCTAATCGCCCTCCAGTATTTT.